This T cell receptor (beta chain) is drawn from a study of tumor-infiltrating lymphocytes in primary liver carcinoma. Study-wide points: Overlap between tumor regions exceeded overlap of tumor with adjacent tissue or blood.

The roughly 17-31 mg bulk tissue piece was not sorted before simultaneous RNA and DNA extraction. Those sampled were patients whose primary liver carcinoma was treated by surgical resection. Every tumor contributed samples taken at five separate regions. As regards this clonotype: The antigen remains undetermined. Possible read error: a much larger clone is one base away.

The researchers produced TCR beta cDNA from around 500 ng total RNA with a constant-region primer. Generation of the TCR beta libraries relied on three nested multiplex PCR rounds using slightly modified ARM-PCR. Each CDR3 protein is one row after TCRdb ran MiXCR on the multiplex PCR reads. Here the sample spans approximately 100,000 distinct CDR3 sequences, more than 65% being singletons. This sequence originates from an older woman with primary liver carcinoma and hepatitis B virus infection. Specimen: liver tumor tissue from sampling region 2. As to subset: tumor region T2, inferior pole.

The chain's CDR3 is CASSSAGARVEAFF. The DNA for the CDR3 is TGTGCCAGCAGCTCGGCGGGGGCGCGTGTTGAAGCTTTCTTT. The genes are TRBV5-5 and TRBJ1-1; D is perhaps TRBD1 (6 bases). Trimming cost V 3 bases and J 7 bases, with 16 bases left between them. Germline assignment: CDR1 SGHKS and CDR2 YYEKEE (reference sequence). This CDR3 has 14 amino acids.